The 25 T cell receptor beta chains in this list originate from one sample, sequenced in a study of T cells after yellow fever vaccination. TCRdb ran MiXCR on the 5' RACE reads and lists one entry per CDR3 protein. The table records about 52,000 distinct CDR3 sequences, less than 8% of them present only once. The sample here was CD8+ T cells not binding an NS4B(214-222) dextramer, sorted from PBMCs, taken more than 35 days after the first yellow fever vaccination. These receptors originate from a young man who received the YFV17D yellow fever vaccine.

The table lists this clonotype with many counts. The chain recombines TRBV20-1 with TRBJ2-7; D tentatively reads TRBD1 or TRBD2 (6 bases each). V dropped 3 bases and J dropped 0 bases, with 9 bases sitting between them. The CDR3 length is 13 residues. Germline V gene lookup returns CDR1 DFQATT and CDR2 SNEGSKA (reference sequence). The CDR3 sequence: CSASGGLSYEQYF. The CDR3 coding sequence is TGCAGTGCTAGCGGGGGCCTCTCCTACGAGCAGTACTTC.

A few counts support this clonotype. CDR3 sequence (DNA): TGTGCCAGCAGTGCGGGGACAGGGGGCCCGCAGTACGTC. Its translation: CASSAGTGGPQYV. V usage is TRBV27 and J usage is TRBJ2-7; 12 bases are shared with TRBD1. Unmatched junction bases numbered 5, after V lost 5 bases and J lost 9 bases. This CDR3 contains 13 residues. The germline V gene has CDR1 MNHEY and CDR2 SMNVEV (reference sequence).

Ten or more counts support this clonotype. The J gene is TRBJ1-2, the V gene TRBV20-1, with no clear D. The length of the CDR3 is 14 residues. V was shortened by 0 bases and J by 4 bases, with 12 bases between the two germline ends. Germline CDR1 DFQATT, CDR2 SNEGSKA (reference sequence). CDR3 amino acids: CSARDWSELYGYTF. The DNA for the CDR3 is TGCAGTGCTAGAGATTGGTCGGAACTCTATGGCTACACCTTC.

This clonotype was counted many times. The gene calls are TRBV6-1 and TRBJ2-1; 9 bases align to TRBD1. Germline V gene lookup returns CDR1 MNHNS and CDR2 SASEGT. This CDR3 comprises 16 residues. V was pared by 4 bases and J by 6 bases, with 10 bases of the junction left unmatched. CDR3 in amino acids: CASSGGQGTKGNEQFF. CDR3 nucleotides: TGTGCCAGCAGTGGTGGACAGGGGACTAAGGGCAATGAGCAGTTCTTC.

This clonotype was seen at least ten times. The chain combines TRBV7-2 with TRBJ2-3, with TRBD2 as a possible D gene (5 bases). The CDR3 length is 14 residues. Germline V lookup: CDR1 SGHTA, CDR2 FQGNSA. V was shortened by 5 bases and J by 5 bases, with 14 bases between the two germline ends. The CDR3 nucleotides are TGTGCCAGCAGCGCCGACGGGGTACTAGATACGCAGTATTTT. Protein sequence: CASSADGVLDTQYF.

This chain's CDR3 is CASSVSNWTGITDTQYF. The CDR3 region has the DNA TGTGCCAGCAGCGTCTCTAATTGGACAGGGATCACAGATACGCAGTATTTT. The V call is TRBV9, the J call TRBJ2-3; 8 bases are a match to TRBD1. In germline, CDR1 is SGDLS, CDR2 YYNGEE. V lost 2 bases, J lost 2 bases, and 10 bases stayed unmatched. The CDR3 consists of 17 residues.

This clonotype was counted at least ten times. The CDR3 region is CATSPRDYSTDTQYF. The CDR3 bases are TGTGCCACCAGCCCCCGGGACTACAGCACAGATACGCAGTATTTT. The J gene is TRBJ2-3, the V gene TRBV15, with 7 positions matching TRBD2. The CDR3 length is 15 residues. Germline CDR1 is LNHNV and CDR2 is YYDKDF (reference sequence). Losses at the gene ends were 5 bases for V and 0 bases for J; bases not matched to a gene: 5.

This clonotype came up many times. The rearrangement joins TRBV10-3 to TRBJ2-1, with D unresolved. V was clipped by 3 bases and J by 6 bases, with 9 bases between them. The CDR3 length is 13 residues. CDR1 is ENHRY, CDR2 SYGVKD, per germline. The CDR3 region has the DNA TGTGCCATCAGTGACCCGGTCGCCAATGAGCAGTTCTTC. Translated, it gives CAISDPVANEQFF.

This clonotype has more than one count but fewer than ten. This chain joins TRBV29-1 and TRBJ2-1; D gene ambiguous. The V gene's germline CDR1 is SQVTM and CDR2 ANQGSEA. The CDR3 loop spans 12 amino acids. Trimming shortened V by 2 bases and J by 5 bases, and 7 bases separated the two germline ends. The CDR3 sequence: CSVELRDNEQFF. CDR3 DNA: TGCAGCGTTGAACTTAGGGACAATGAGCAGTTCTTC.

This clonotype has a handful of counts. This chain joins TRBV2 and TRBJ2-5; TRBD1 or TRBD2 may be the D gene (5 bases each). The CDR3 totals 17 residues. V was shortened by 4 bases and J by 4 bases, with 22 bases between the two germline ends. The V gene's germline CDR1 is SNHLY and CDR2 FYNNEI. The CDR3 reads CASSGPRPGTLGETQYF. The CDR3 DNA sequence: TGTGCCAGCAGTGGGCCGAGACCCGGGACGCTGGGAGAGACCCAGTACTTC.

In its sample, this clonotype was seen many times. The chain's CDR3 is CSAEFRGNTIYF. CDR3 coding DNA: TGCAGCGCGGAATTCAGAGGAAACACCATATATTTT. This chain links TRBV29-1 with TRBJ1-3; D ambiguous. Germline CDR1 SQVTM, CDR2 ANQGSEA. CDR3 length: 12 amino acids. Trimming removed 7 bases at V and 4 bases at J, with 11 bases between.

This chain uses TRBV7-6 with TRBJ1-1; 9 nucleotides agree with TRBD1. CDR1 SGHVS and CDR2 FNYEAQ come from the germline V gene. The CDR3 length is 13 residues. V was pared by 7 bases and J by 7 bases, with 7 bases of the junction left unmatched. The CDR3 DNA reads as TGTGCCAGCAACCGAATGGGACAGGGTGAAGCTTTCTTT. Amino acid sequence: CASNRMGQGEAFF.

This clonotype came up many times. J is TRBJ2-1 and V is TRBV12-3 or TRBV12-4; D perhaps matches TRBD1 (5 bases). V was shortened by 9 bases and J by 4 bases, with 13 bases between the two germline ends. The CDR3 contains 13 residues. The CDR3 protein is CASGQGIYNEQFF. The DNA of the CDR3 is TGTGCCAGTGGGCAGGGAATTTACAATGAGCAGTTCTTC.

This clonotype showed up just a few times. V and J are TRBV29-1 and TRBJ2-2; D may correspond to TRBD1 or TRBD2 (6 bases each). The germline gives CDR1 SQVTM, CDR2 ANQGSEA. This CDR3 has 16 amino acids. V lost 6 bases to trimming and J lost 2 bases, with 19 bases between them. The CDR3 sequence: CSVAPGHGGNTGELFF. The DNA for the CDR3 is TGCAGCGTGGCCCCGGGACACGGGGGAAACACCGGGGAGCTGTTTTTT.

This clonotype was recorded at least ten times. The chain joins TRBV11-2 to TRBJ2-5, with D possibly being TRBD1 or TRBD2 (5 bases each). V was shortened by 1 base and J by 5 bases, with 17 bases between the two germline ends. The CDR3 spans 16 residues. Germline CDR1 and CDR2: SGHAT and FQNNGV. The CDR3 nucleotides are TGTGCCAGCAGCTTAGGGGGGACCGGGATGGGCGAGACCCAGTACTTC. This translates into CASSLGGTGMGETQYF. The variable domain in full, completed from reference TRBV11-2 and TRBJ2-5, reads EAGVAQSPRYKIIEKRQSVAFWCNPISGHATLYWYQQILGQGPKLLIQFQNNGVVDDSQLPKDRFSAERLKGVDSTLKIQPAKLEDSAVYLCASSLGGTGMGETQYFGPGTRLLVL.

This clonotype was observed at least ten times. The genes are TRBV27 and TRBJ1-2; D might be TRBD1 (5 bases). Germline V lookup: CDR1 MNHEY, CDR2 SMNVEV (reference sequence). The CDR3 extends over 13 amino acids. Trimming took 2 bases from V and 4 from J, leaving 8 bases between them. The CDR3, as DNA: TGTGCCAGCAGTTTAGGAGGGGTCTATGGCTACACCTTC. Translating gives CASSLGGVYGYTF.

The gene calls are TRBV6-5 and TRBJ2-1; D is perhaps TRBD1 (6 bases). The CDR3 has 15 residues. Per germline, CDR1 MNHEY and CDR2 SVGAGI. V lost 0 bases and J 3 bases, leaving 9 bases between the germline ends. CDR3 nucleotides: TGTGCCAGCAGTTACTCGAAAGGGGGCTACAATGAGCAGTTCTTC. This sequence encodes CASSYSKGGYNEQFF.

Ten or more counts support this clonotype. The chain recombines TRBV4-2 with TRBJ1-2; D unclear. This CDR3 spans 12 amino acids. Germline V gene sequence: CDR1 LGHNA, CDR2 YNFKEQ. V lost 1 base and J lost 6, with 6 bases in between. The CDR3 is CASSQGRDGYTF. The CDR3 bases are TGTGCCAGCAGCCAAGGCCGGGATGGCTACACCTTC.

This clonotype was seen ten or more times. The chain links TRBV2 to TRBJ2-5, with a possible D match to TRBD2 (6 bases). V lost 8 bases, J lost 2 bases, and 18 bases lay in between. This CDR3 has 15 amino acids. Germline values: CDR1 SNHLY, CDR2 FYNNEI. The CDR3 nucleotides are TGTGCCAGCGAAGGCGCGCGCGGGGAACAAGAGACCCAGTACTTC. Residues: CASEGARGEQETQYF.

Here the CDR3 reads CSVEGPDRGQFF. The CDR3 DNA reads TGCAGCGTTGAAGGTCCGGACAGGGGGCAGTTCTTC. The chain carries TRBV29-1 and TRBJ2-1; 9 nucleotides line up with TRBD1. The germline gives CDR1 SQVTM, CDR2 ANQGSEA. CDR3 size: 12 residues. The trim removed 1 base at V and 12 bases at J, leaving 4 bases unmatched.

This sequence joins TRBV19 and TRBJ1-6; D unresolved. The CDR3 contains 16 residues. V was shortened by 6 bases and J by 2 bases, with 14 bases between the two germline ends. The V gene's germline CDR1 is LNHDA and CDR2 SQIVND (reference sequence). The chain's CDR3 is CASSPFLRAYNSPLHF. The CDR3 DNA reads as TGTGCCAGTAGCCCCTTCCTCCGGGCCTATAATTCACCCCTCCACTTT.

This clonotype was seen a few times. The rearrangement uses TRBV7-6 and TRBJ2-1; TRBD2 agrees at 12 bases. The V segment lost 7 bases and the J segment 5 bases; nucleotides outside the gene matches: 9. The CDR3 spans 16 residues. The germline gives CDR1 SGHVS, CDR2 FNYEAQ. The CDR3, as DNA: TGTGCCAGCAACACCCCAGGGACTAGCGGGCACAATGAGCAGTTCTTC. Encoded protein: CASNTPGTSGHNEQFF.

The chain recombines TRBV2 with TRBJ2-7; 9 bases fit TRBD1. The CDR3 spans 15 residues. Germline CDR1 reads SNHLY; CDR2 reads FYNNEI. The trim removed 7 bases at V and 1 base at J, leaving 8 bases unmatched. CDR3 loop: CASKSGTGISYEQYF. The CDR3 DNA reads TGTGCCAGCAAATCGGGGACAGGGATTTCCTACGAGCAGTACTTC.

J is TRBJ1-5 and V is TRBV19; D gene ambiguous. Germline V gene lookup returns CDR1 LNHDA and CDR2 SQIVND (reference sequence). This CDR3 contains 15 residues. The V gene lost 3 bases and the J gene lost 2 bases, with 11 bases spanning the gap. The CDR3 DNA reads as TGTGCCAGTAGTATTGCGGGCTTCGGCAATCAGCCCCAGCATTTT. The encoded protein is CASSIAGFGNQPQHF.

This clonotype was detected ten times or more. The rearrangement joins TRBV11-1 to TRBJ2-1; the D call may be TRBD1 or TRBD2 (6 bases each). The CDR3 sequence is 18 residues long. In germline, CDR1 is SGHAT, CDR2 FQDESV (reference sequence). V was cut by 5 bases and J by 7 bases, with 27 bases left in between. The CDR3 loop reads CASSQGILGGRFWNEQFF. The CDR3 DNA sequence: TGTGCCAGCAGCCAAGGTATCTTGGGGGGCCGGTTTTGGAATGAGCAGTTCTTC. The entire variable domain, with the rest obtained from reference TRBV11-1 and TRBJ2-1, is as follows: EAEVAQSPRYKITEKSQAVAFWCDPISGHATLYWYRQILGQGPELLVQFQDESVVDDSQLPKDRFSAERLKGVDSTLKIQPAELGDSAMYLCASSQGILGGRFWNEQFFGPGTRLTVL.